These 26 T cell receptor beta chains were all obtained from the same sample, sequenced in a study of T cell changes during pregnancy in multiple sclerosis. Profiled with immunoSEQ multiplex PCR; TCRdb holds only in-frame clones, not every one. Of roughly 40,000 clones listed, about 88% are singletons. The sequencing used CD8+ T cells from peripheral blood mononuclear cells, collected in the first trimester of pregnancy. The receptors come from a female donor with multiple sclerosis, enrolled in a pregnancy study.

The genes are TRBV10-3 and TRBJ1-2, with TRBD1 matching over 7 bases. With V trimmed by 4 bases and J by 2 bases, 7 bases remained unmatched. This CDR3 contains 15 residues. The germline V gene has CDR1 ENHRY and CDR2 SYGVKD. CDR3 region: CAISVSTGPNYGYTF. DNA of the CDR3: TGTGCCATCAGTGTTTCGACAGGGCCAAACTATGGCTACACCTTC.

This chain uses TRBV9 with TRBJ2-1, with D hard to call. From germline, CDR1 is SGDLS and CDR2 YYNGEE. This CDR3 is 13 amino acids long. The V end was cut by 4 bases, the J end by 4 bases, with 9 bases between. DNA of the CDR3: TGTGCCAGCAGCTCCCCTCGTTACAATGAGCAGTTCTTC. Translated: CASSSPRYNEQFF.

This chain uses TRBV6-1 with TRBJ2-5; D gene unclear. V was shortened by 8 bases and J by 9 bases, with 16 bases between the two germline ends. CDR3 length: 12 residues. Germline CDR1 and CDR2: MNHNS and SASEGT. The CDR3 DNA reads as TGTGCCAGCTCTAGACCCATGGATGCCCAGTACTTC. It encodes CASSRPMDAQYF.

The chain carries TRBV6-5 and TRBJ2-3, with D maybe TRBD1 (5 bases). The CDR3 consists of 15 residues. In germline, CDR1 is MNHEY, CDR2 SVGAGI. V lost 6 bases, J lost 8 bases, and 21 bases lay in between. CDR3 nucleotide sequence: TGTGCCAGCAGCGTTACCTCAGGGTTTCAGAGTACGCAGTATTTT. Its translation: CASSVTSGFQSTQYF.

This chain joins TRBV19 and TRBJ1-5, with D perhaps matching TRBD1 (5 bases). V dropped 3 bases and J dropped 6 bases, with 12 bases sitting between them. From germline, CDR1 is LNHDA and CDR2 SQIVND (reference sequence). The CDR3 spans 14 residues. The CDR3 nucleotides read TGTGCCAGTAGTATTTGGGGGGGAGGTCAGCCCCAGCATTTT. This translates into CASSIWGGGQPQHF.

The chain carries TRBV11-2 and TRBJ2-5; the D is unclear. Germline CDR1 reads SGHAT; CDR2 reads FQNNGV. The CDR3 is 12 amino acids. Trimming took 5 bases from V and 5 from J, leaving 9 bases between them. CDR3 region: CASSPGPETQYF. In DNA, the CDR3 is TGTGCCAGCAGCCCTGGCCCGGAGACCCAGTACTTC. Filled out from reference TRBV11-2 and TRBJ2-5, the complete variable domain reads EAGVAQSPRYKIIEKRQSVAFWCNPISGHATLYWYQQILGQGPKLLIQFQNNGVVDDSQLPKDRFSAERLKGVDSTLKIQPAKLEDSAVYLCASSPGPETQYFGPGTRLLVL.

The V and J genes are TRBV6-4 and TRBJ2-2; 13 bases are a match to TRBD2. Trimming cost V 2 bases and J 7 bases; bases outside gene matches: 4. Germline CDR1 reads MRHNA; CDR2 reads SNTAGT. This CDR3 is built from 16 residues. This CDR3 reads CASSDGLAGESGELFF. Written as DNA, the CDR3 is TGTGCCAGCAGTGACGGACTAGCGGGGGAGAGCGGGGAGCTGTTTTTT.

V usage is TRBV10-3 and J usage is TRBJ2-7; 9 bases line up with TRBD1. J gave up 4 bases and V 0 bases, and 10 bases lay outside the gene matches. Germline-derived CDR1 and CDR2 are ENHRY and SYGVKD. The CDR3 spans 17 residues. CDR3 amino acids: CAISESSGTGFSYEQYF. CDR3 bases: TGTGCCATCAGTGAGTCATCAGGGACAGGGTTTTCATACGAGCAGTACTTC.

The chain employs TRBV6-6 and TRBJ2-7; 8 nucleotides match TRBD1. Trimming removed 2 bases from V and 6 bases from J; junction bases left unmatched: 6. Germline CDR1 reads MNHNY; CDR2 reads SVGAGI (reference sequence). The CDR3 length is 14 residues. The CDR3 coding sequence is TGTGCCAGCAGTTACGAAGGCAGGGGGCGCGAGCAGTACTTC. Protein product: CASSYEGRGREQYF.

This chain links TRBV4-1 with TRBJ2-1, with 9 positions matching TRBD2. CDR3 length equals 17 residues. The trim removed 0 bases at V and 6 bases at J, leaving 9 bases unmatched. The germline gives CDR1 MGHRA, CDR2 YSYEKL. The DNA of the CDR3 is TGCGCCAGCAGCCAAGAAATTAGCAGCGGGGGGCTCAATGAGCAGTTCTTC. Translation gives CASSQEISSGGLNEQFF.

For the CDR3, the DNA is TGTGCCACCAGCAGAGCCAGCGGGGGGGCCAATGAGCAGTTCTTC. This gives the protein CATSRASGGANEQFF. The chain employs TRBV15 and TRBJ2-1; 10 bases align to TRBD2. The ends lost 1 base at V and 6 bases at J; junction bases unmatched: 3. The CDR3 has 15 residues. Per germline, CDR1 LNHNV and CDR2 YYDKDF (reference sequence). The variable domain in full, completed from reference TRBV15 and TRBJ2-1, reads DAMVIQNPRYQVTQFGKPVTLSCSQTLNHNVMYWYQQKSSQAPKLLFHYYDKDFNNEADTPDNFQSRRPNTSFCFLDIRSPGLGDTAMYLCATSRASGGANEQFFGPGTRLTVL.

This rearrangement joins TRBV10-3 to TRBJ1-1; D possibly corresponds to TRBD1 (5 bases). Germline loops: CDR1 ENHRY, CDR2 SYGVKD. CDR3 length: 11 amino acids. The V and J ends lost 6 bases and 6 bases respectively, with 8 bases between them. The CDR3 nucleotides read TGTGCCATCAGCGGACAATCTGAAGCTTTCTTT. It specifies CAISGQSEAFF.

This chain links TRBV6-1 with TRBJ1-1; 9 bases agree with TRBD1. The trim removed 6 bases at V and 4 bases at J, leaving 6 bases unmatched. Germline V CDR1 and CDR2: MNHNS, SASEGT. CDR3 size: 14 residues. CDR3 protein: CASSGQGLGTEAFF. The CDR3 bases are TGTGCCAGCAGCGGACAGGGGTTGGGCACTGAAGCTTTCTTT.

The rearrangement links TRBV6-5 to TRBJ1-1; no clear D gene. V was pared by 0 bases and J by 2 bases, with 7 bases between. The CDR3 contains 14 residues. Germline loops: CDR1 MNHEY, CDR2 SVGAGI. In DNA form, the CDR3 reads TGTGCCAGCAGTTACTCTAGTTTCAACACTGAAGCTTTCTTT. The encoded protein is CASSYSSFNTEAFF.

This clone occurred a few times. The V call is TRBV10-3, the J call TRBJ1-1; D uncertain. CDR3 length: 12 residues. Trimming took off 2 bases at V and 4 bases at J, with 5 bases between the two ends. CDR1 is ENHRY, CDR2 SYGVKD, per germline. In nucleotides, the CDR3 is TGTGCCATCAGTGAGATCGGCACTGAAGCTTTCTTT. It is translated as CAISEIGTEAFF.

DNA of the CDR3: TGTGCCAGCAGCTACGCCGGATGGGACAGATATGGCTACACCTTC. This gives the protein CASSYAGWDRYGYTF. The chain couples TRBV6-5 to TRBJ1-2; TRBD1 aligns across 7 bases. This CDR3 spans 15 amino acids. Germline V gene sequence: CDR1 MNHEY, CDR2 SVGAGI. V gave up 6 bases and J gave up 5 bases; unmatched junction bases: 12.

This chain links TRBV4-3 with TRBJ2-7; 11 nucleotides line up with TRBD2. The CDR3 is 17 residues long. V lost 2 bases, J lost 4 bases, and 10 bases stayed unmatched. Per germline, CDR1 LGHNA and CDR2 YSLEER. The CDR3 loop reads CASSQLPPSGGRYEQYF. CDR3 in DNA: TGCGCCAGCAGCCAACTCCCCCCTAGCGGGGGGAGGTACGAGCAGTACTTC.

The rearrangement uses TRBV4-1 and TRBJ2-3, with D tentatively TRBD2 (6 bases). V dropped 0 bases and J dropped 1 base, with 11 bases sitting between them. The length of the CDR3 is 16 residues. From germline, CDR1 is MGHRA and CDR2 YSYEKL. CDR3 DNA sequence: TGCGCCAGCAGCCAAGAGTGGCCTAGCGGCACAGATACGCAGTATTTT. Translation: CASSQEWPSGTDTQYF.

The chain employs TRBV5-5 and TRBJ2-6, with D hard to call. V was cut by 7 bases and J by 0 bases, with 8 bases left in between. Germline-derived CDR1 and CDR2 are SGHKS and YYEKEE (reference sequence). This CDR3 comprises 14 residues. The CDR3 region is CASSGGSGANVLTF. CDR3 DNA sequence: TGTGCCAGCTCCGGCGGCTCTGGGGCCAACGTCCTGACTTTC.

The rearrangement joins TRBV7-9 to TRBJ2-2; 11 bases are shared with TRBD1. Trimming removed 4 bases from V and 7 bases from J; junction bases left unmatched: 5. This CDR3 is built from 15 residues. CDR1 is SEHNR and CDR2 is FQNEAQ in the germline V gene (reference sequence). CDR3 sequence: CASSSPGQGVGELFF. The DNA for the CDR3 is TGTGCCAGCAGCTCACCGGGACAGGGGGTCGGGGAGCTGTTTTTT.

This clone has just a few counts. CDR3 protein: CATSRPGTHPYEQYF. The CDR3 DNA is TGTGCCACCAGCAGGCCCGGGACACATCCTTACGAGCAGTACTTC. V and J are TRBV15 and TRBJ2-7; perhaps TRBD1 as D (6 bases). From germline, CDR1 is LNHNV and CDR2 YYDKDF (reference sequence). Trimming pared 3 bases from V and 4 bases from J, leaving 16 bases between. The CDR3 is 15 residues long.

Notes on this clone: The junction departs from germline at one end; a sequencing error may be responsible. V gene TRBV7-7 combines with J gene TRBJ2-5; the match to TRBD1 covers 7 bases. The germline CDR1 and CDR2 sequences are SSHAT and FNYEAQ (reference sequence). This CDR3 has 15 amino acids. The DNA for the CDR3 is TGTGCTAGCAGCTTAACAGGGGTTGGGCAAGAGACCCAGTACTTC. It is translated as CASSLTGVGQETQYF.

The rearrangement uses TRBV28 and TRBJ2-2; D is perhaps TRBD2 (7 bases). The CDR3 has 15 amino acids. Germline V gives CDR1 MDHEN, CDR2 SYDVKM. Trimming left V 6 bases short and J 4 bases short, with 15 bases between. The CDR3 region has the DNA TGTGCCAGCAGGGGAGGGGGGGGCTCCACCGGGGAGCTGTTTTTT. Its protein product is CASRGGGGSTGELFF.

The chain joins TRBV5-6 to TRBJ1-6; 9 positions agree with TRBD1. V dropped 4 bases and J dropped 1; count of bases not matched to a gene: 6. CDR3 length: 17 amino acids. CDR1 is SGHDT, CDR2 YYEEEE, per germline. CDR3 DNA sequence: TGTGCCAGCAGCCCTGCAGGGACAGGGTCCTATAATTCACCCCTCCACTTT. This translates into CASSPAGTGSYNSPLHF.

This chain connects TRBV11-2 to TRBJ2-6; D unresolved. The CDR3 runs to 15 residues. Per the germline V gene, CDR1 is SGHAT and CDR2 is FQNNGV. The V end was cut by 11 bases, the J end by 0 bases, with 14 bases between. Here the CDR3 DNA reads TGTGCCGGATTCGAGGCGGACTCTGGGGCCAACGTCCTGACTTTC. Its protein is CAGFEADSGANVLTF.

The chain uses TRBV7-9 and TRBJ1-1; unclear D gene. V was cut by 1 base and J by 4 bases, with 7 bases left in between. In germline, CDR1 is SEHNR, CDR2 FQNEAQ (reference sequence). The CDR3 sequence is 13 residues long. CDR3 loop: CASSLGEVTEAFF. CDR3 in DNA: TGTGCCAGCAGCTTAGGTGAGGTCACTGAAGCTTTCTTT.